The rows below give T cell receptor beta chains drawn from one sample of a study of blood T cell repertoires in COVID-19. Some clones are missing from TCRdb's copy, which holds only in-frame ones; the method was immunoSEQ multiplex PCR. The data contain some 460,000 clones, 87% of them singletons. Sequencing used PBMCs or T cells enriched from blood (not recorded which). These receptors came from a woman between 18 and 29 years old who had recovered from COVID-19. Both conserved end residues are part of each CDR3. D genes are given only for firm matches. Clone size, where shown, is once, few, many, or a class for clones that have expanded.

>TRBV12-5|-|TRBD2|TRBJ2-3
CASGFLAADTQYF
TGTGCTAGTGGTTTCCTAGCGGCTGATACGCAGTATTTT
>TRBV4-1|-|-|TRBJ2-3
CASSQDPAGMDTQYF
TGCGCCAGCAGCCAAGATCCCGCGGGGATGGATACGCAGTATTTT
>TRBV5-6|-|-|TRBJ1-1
CASSETGGRGPEAFF
TGTGCCAGCAGCGAGACGGGGGGAAGGGGACCTGAAGCTTTCTTT
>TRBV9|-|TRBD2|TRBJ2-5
CASSVALAGAETQYF
TGTGCCAGCAGCGTAGCACTAGCGGGGGCGGAGACCCAGTACTTC
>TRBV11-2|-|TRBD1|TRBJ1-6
CASSLGQNNSPLHF
TGTGCCAGCAGCTTGGGACAGAATAATTCACCCCTCCACTTT
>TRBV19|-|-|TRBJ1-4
CASSTQQGVAEKLFF
TGTGCCAGTAGTACCCAACAGGGCGTAGCTGAAAAACTGTTTTTT
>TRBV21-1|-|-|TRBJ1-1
CASSPLGQFAFF
TGTGCCAGCAGCCCGTTAGGACAGTTCGCTTTCTTT
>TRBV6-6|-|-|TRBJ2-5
CASSYGFGGGETQYF
TGTGCCAGCAGTTACGGATTCGGGGGAGGAGAGACCCAGTACTTC
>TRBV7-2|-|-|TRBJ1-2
CASSSNNVKGYTF
TGTGCCAGCAGCTCGAACAACGTAAAGGGCTACACCTTC
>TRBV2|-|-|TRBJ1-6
CASSTQRSYNSPLHF
TGTGCCAGCAGCACCCAGCGCTCCTATAATTCACCCCTCCACTTT
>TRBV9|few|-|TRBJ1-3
CASSGRDIYSGNTIYF
TGTGCCAGCAGCGGCCGGGACATCTACTCTGGAAACACCATATATTTT
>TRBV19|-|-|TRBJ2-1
CASSTSHGNEQFF
TGTGCCAGTAGTACCTCCCACGGGAATGAGCAGTTCTTC
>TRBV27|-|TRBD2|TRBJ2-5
CASRFGGVGETQYF
TGTGCCAGCAGGTTCGGGGGGGTAGGAGAGACCCAGTACTTC
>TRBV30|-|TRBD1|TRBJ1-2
CAWRGRGRHGYTF
TGTGCCTGGAGGGGCAGGGGGCGGCATGGCTACACCTTC
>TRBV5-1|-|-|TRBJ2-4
CASSLAGGLGIQYF
TGCGCCAGCAGCTTGGCAGGGGGGCTGGGCATTCAGTACTTC
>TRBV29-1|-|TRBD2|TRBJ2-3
CSVEGVLAGGDTQYF
TGCAGCGTTGAGGGCGTGCTAGCGGGGGGAGATACGCAGTATTTT
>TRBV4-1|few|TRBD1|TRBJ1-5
CASSQRTGLNQPQHF
TGCGCCAGCAGCCAGAGGACAGGGCTAAATCAGCCCCAGCATTTT
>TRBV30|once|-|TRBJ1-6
CAWTPSGRPDNSPLHF
TGTGCCTGGACCCCCTCGGGGAGGCCCGATAATTCACCCCTCCACTTT
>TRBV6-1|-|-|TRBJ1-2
CASSEMVLNYGYTF
TGTGCCAGCAGTGAAATGGTCCTAAACTATGGCTACACCTTC
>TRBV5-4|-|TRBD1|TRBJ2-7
CASSTGTARRYEQYF
TGTGCCAGCAGCACCGGGACAGCTAGGCGCTACGAGCAGTACTTC
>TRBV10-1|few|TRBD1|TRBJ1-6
CASSEGDRPNSPLHF
TGCGCCAGCAGTGAAGGGGACAGACCCAATTCACCCCTCCACTTT
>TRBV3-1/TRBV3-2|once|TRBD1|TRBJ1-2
CASSQGGQGAFTF
TGTGCCAGCAGCCAAGGGGGACAGGGGGCGTTCACCTTC
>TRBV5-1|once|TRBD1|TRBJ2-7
CASRPGQISYEQYF
TGCGCCAGCAGACCGGGACAGATCTCCTACGAGCAGTACTTC
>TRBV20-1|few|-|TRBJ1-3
CSASRGGGGNTIYF
TGCAGTGCTAGTAGGGGGGGCGGCGGAAACACCATATATTTT
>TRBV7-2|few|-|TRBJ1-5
CASSLVWQQPQHF
TGTGCCAGCAGCTTAGTATGGCAACAGCCCCAGCATTTT
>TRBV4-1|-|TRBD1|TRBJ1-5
CASSLRQGGQPQHF
TGCGCCAGCAGCCTCAGACAGGGCGGTCAGCCCCAGCATTTT
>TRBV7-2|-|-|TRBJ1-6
CASSLERLNYNSPLHF
TGTGCCAGCAGCTTAGAAAGACTGAACTATAATTCACCCCTCCACTTT
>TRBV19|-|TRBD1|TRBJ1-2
CASSIAGGVNYGYTF
TGTGCCAGTAGTATCGCAGGGGGAGTTAACTATGGCTACACCTTC
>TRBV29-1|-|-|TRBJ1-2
CSVQQVNYGYTF
TGCAGCGTTCAACAGGTTAACTATGGCTACACCTTC
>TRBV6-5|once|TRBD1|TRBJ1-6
CASTTGAAVNSPLHF
TGTGCCAGCACCACAGGGGCCGCCGTTAATTCACCCCTCCACTTT
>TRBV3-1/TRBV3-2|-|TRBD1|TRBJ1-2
CASAGTGSYGYTF
TGTGCCAGCGCCGGGACAGGATCCTATGGCTACACCTTC
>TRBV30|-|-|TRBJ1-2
CAWSETGYGYTF
TGTGCCTGGAGTGAAACGGGTTATGGCTACACCTTC
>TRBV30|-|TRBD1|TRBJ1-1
CAWGRGLNTEAFF
TGTGCCTGGGGGAGGGGGCTTAACACTGAAGCTTTCTTT